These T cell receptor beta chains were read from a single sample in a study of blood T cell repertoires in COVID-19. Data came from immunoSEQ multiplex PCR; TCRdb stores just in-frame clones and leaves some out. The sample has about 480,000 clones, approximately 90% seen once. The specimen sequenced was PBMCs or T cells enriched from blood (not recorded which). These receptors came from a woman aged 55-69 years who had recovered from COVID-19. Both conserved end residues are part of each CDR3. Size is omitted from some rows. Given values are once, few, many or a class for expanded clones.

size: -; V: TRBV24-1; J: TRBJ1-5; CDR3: CATGWRRQESRNQPQHF
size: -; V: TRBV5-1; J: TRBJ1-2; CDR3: CASSTSGTDYGYTF
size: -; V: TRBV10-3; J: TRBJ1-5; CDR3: CAISAGQGGQPQHF
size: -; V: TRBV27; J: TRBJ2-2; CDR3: CASSLSQGTGELFF
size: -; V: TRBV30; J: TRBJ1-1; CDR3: CAWSVRGSTEAFF
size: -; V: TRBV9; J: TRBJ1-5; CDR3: CASSSGYGNQPQHF
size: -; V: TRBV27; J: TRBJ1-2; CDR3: CASSLRQGPKTF
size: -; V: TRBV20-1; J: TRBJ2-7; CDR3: CSASATRRYEQYF
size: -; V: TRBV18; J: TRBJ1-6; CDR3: CASSPRGTGRSSYNSPLHF
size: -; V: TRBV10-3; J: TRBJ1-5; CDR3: CAISETVHSNQPQHF
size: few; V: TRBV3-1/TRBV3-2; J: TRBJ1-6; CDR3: CASSQGRDSPLHF
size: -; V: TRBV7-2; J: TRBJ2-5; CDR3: CASSFSGGLWETQYF
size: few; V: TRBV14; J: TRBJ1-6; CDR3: CASSHLQGPNSPLHF
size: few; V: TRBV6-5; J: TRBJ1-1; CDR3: CASSYTMNTEAFF
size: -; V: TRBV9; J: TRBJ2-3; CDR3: CASSRGGTDTQYF
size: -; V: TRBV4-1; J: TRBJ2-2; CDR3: CASRRASGFTGELFF
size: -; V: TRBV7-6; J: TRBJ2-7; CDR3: CASSFARASYEQYF
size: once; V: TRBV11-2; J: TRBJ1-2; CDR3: CASSLGLNYGYTF
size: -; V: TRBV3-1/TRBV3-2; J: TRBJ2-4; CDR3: CASSTRHGAGGAVKWIQYF
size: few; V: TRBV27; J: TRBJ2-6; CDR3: CASARQALSGANVLTF
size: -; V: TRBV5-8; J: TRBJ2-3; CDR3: CASSLWTGATGTDTQYF